This T cell receptor beta chain appears in the sequencing data of a study of control samples from healthy donors and cancer patients (dated by TCRdb to 2020 to 2021). Turning to this clone: What this receptor recognizes is not known. Base qualities are not provided; no much larger clone lies one nucleotide away.

Spanning cysteine to phenylalanine, the CDR3 consists of 16 amino acids. The only DNA kept is the CDR3, 48 bases in frame from the first base. Trimming accounts for 5 bases at V and 4 bases at J, while the number of junction bases matched to no gene is 13. The germline V gene provides CDR1 SGHRS and CDR2 YFSETQ. The library was obtained by the immunoSEQ multiplex PCR assay. Not all clones reach the TCRdb copy of this immuneACCESS table, which keeps in-frame sequences only. Checked studies attribute under half of the gap to unresolved V genes and leave the rest unexplained. Here the sample has some 120,000 clones; 91% occur a single time. The ten largest make up 7.8% of the sample.

Sequences were obtained from blood. The sequence links TRBV5-1 to TRBJ2-7; 9 middle bases align to TRBD1. This TCR came from a woman under 30 in good health. The CDR3 protein sequence reads: CASSMRPGTGRYEQYF. The bases read TGCGCCAGCAGTATGAGGCCCGGGACAGGGCGTTACGAGCAGTACTTC.